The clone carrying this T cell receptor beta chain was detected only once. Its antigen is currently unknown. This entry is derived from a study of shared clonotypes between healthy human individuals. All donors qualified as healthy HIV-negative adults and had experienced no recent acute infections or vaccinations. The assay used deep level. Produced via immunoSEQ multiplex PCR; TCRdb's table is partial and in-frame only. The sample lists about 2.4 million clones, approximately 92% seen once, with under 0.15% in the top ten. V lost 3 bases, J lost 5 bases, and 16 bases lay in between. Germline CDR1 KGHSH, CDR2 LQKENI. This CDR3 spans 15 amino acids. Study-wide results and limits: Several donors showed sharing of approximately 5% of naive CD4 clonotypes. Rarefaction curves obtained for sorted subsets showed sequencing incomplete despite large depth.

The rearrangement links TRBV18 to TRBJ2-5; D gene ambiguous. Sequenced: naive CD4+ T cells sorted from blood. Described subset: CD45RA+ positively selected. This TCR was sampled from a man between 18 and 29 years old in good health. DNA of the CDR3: TGTGCCAGCTCACCCTTTGGAATAATGATTGAGACCCAGTACTTC. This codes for CASSPFGIMIETQYF.